One and the same sample provided the 23 T cell receptor beta chains below, sequenced in a study of cytomegalovirus exposure and HLA in healthy donors. Primers included in the PCR were 60 Vbeta and 13 Jbeta primers. Clones were read by immunoSEQ multiplex PCR, and TCRdb kept only the in-frame ones, dropping some. The profile shows around 20,000 clones, less than 85% of them singletons. Material for sequencing was PBMCs. The receptors originated from a human donor in good health.

This clone was seen a handful of times. V and J are TRBV10-3 and TRBJ2-2, with TRBD2 identical over 8 bases. The germline gives CDR1 ENHRY, CDR2 SYGVKD. The V and J ends lost 7 bases and 0 bases, in that order; junction bases with no gene match: 7. The CDR3 sequence is 16 residues long. The CDR3 loop reads CAIMGVGLANTGELFF. CDR3 bases: TGTGCCATCATGGGCGTGGGACTAGCGAACACCGGGGAGCTGTTTTTT.

The chain carries TRBV9 and TRBJ2-2; TRBD2 aligns across 8 bases. V dropped 0 bases and J dropped 6; count of bases not matched to a gene: 7. The germline V gene has CDR1 SGDLS and CDR2 YYNGEE. CDR3 size: 16 residues. CDR3 sequence: CASSVATAGVAGELFF. In DNA, the CDR3 is TGTGCCAGCAGCGTAGCTACAGCGGGGGTCGCCGGGGAGCTGTTTTTT. The entire variable domain, with the rest obtained from reference TRBV9 and TRBJ2-2, is as follows: DSGVTQTPKHLITATGQRVTLRCSPRSGDLSVYWYQQSLDQGLQFLIQYYNGEERAKGNILERFSAQQFPDLHSELNLSSLELGDSALYFCASSVATAGVAGELFFGEGSRLTVL.

The chain recombines TRBV6-4 with TRBJ2-2; tentatively, D is TRBD1 (5 bases). Germline lookup yields CDR1 MRHNA and CDR2 SNTAGT. This CDR3 region has 16 residues. Between the trimmed V and J ends, which lost 2 bases and 3 bases, there was a span of 13 bases. Written as DNA, the CDR3 is TGTGCCAGCAGTGACGGTCAAGGGGATGACACCGGGGAGCTGTTTTTT. It codes for CASSDGQGDDTGELFF.

The V gene is TRBV18, the J gene TRBJ2-3; D unclear. The V and J ends lost 3 bases and 0 bases respectively, with 7 bases between them. The germline V gene encodes CDR1 KGHSH and CDR2 LQKENI. The CDR3 spans 14 residues. CDR3 sequence (DNA): TGTGCCAGCTCACCTTCTGGCAGCACAGATACGCAGTATTTT. This encodes CASSPSGSTDTQYF.

The chain couples TRBV5-1 to TRBJ2-1; 8 nucleotides align to TRBD2. This CDR3 region has 17 residues. Trimming at V came to 0 bases and at J to 3 bases, leaving 8 bases not matched to a gene. CDR1 is SGHRS, CDR2 YFSETQ, per germline. Written as DNA, the CDR3 is TGCGCCAGCAGCTTGGGGGGTGAGGCGGGGGGCTACAATGAGCAGTTCTTC. It is translated as CASSLGGEAGGYNEQFF.

This clone has only a few counts. The gene calls are TRBV4-2 and TRBJ2-5, with TRBD2 identical over 10 bases. Germline CDR1 reads LGHNA; CDR2 reads YNFKEQ. The CDR3 contains 17 residues. Trimming took 3 bases from V and 3 from J; bases not matched to a gene: 10. The CDR3: CASSQVRAGGPEETQYF. DNA for the CDR3: TGTGCCAGCAGCCAGGTACGAGCGGGGGGGCCGGAAGAGACCCAGTACTTC.

This chain links TRBV5-1 with TRBJ2-5; 14 bases match TRBD2. Trimming at V came to 0 bases and at J to 0 bases, leaving 13 bases not matched to a gene. The CDR3 is made up of 21 amino acids. Germline V gene lookup returns CDR1 SGHRS and CDR2 YFSETQ. The CDR3 protein is CASSLAPIGLAGGGDQETQYF. As DNA, the CDR3 is TGCGCCAGCAGCTTGGCTCCGATCGGACTAGCGGGGGGCGGAGACCAAGAGACCCAGTACTTC.

The genes are TRBV9 and TRBJ2-1; 8 nucleotides line up with TRBD2. Germline V gives CDR1 SGDLS, CDR2 YYNGEE. Trimming removed 4 bases from V and 6 bases from J; junction bases left unmatched: 12. The CDR3 contains 16 residues. CDR3 in amino acids: CASSPGGDPARNEQFF. In nucleotides, the CDR3 is TGTGCCAGCAGCCCCGGGGGGGATCCCGCCCGCAATGAGCAGTTCTTC.

The chain carries TRBV30 and TRBJ2-1, with 7 bases identical to TRBD1. Germline CDR1 reads GTSNPN; CDR2 reads SVGIG (reference sequence). This CDR3 comprises 15 residues. Trimming cost V 2 bases and J 1 base; bases outside gene matches: 5. CDR3 sequence (DNA): TGTGCCTGGAGTAACCCCAGGGGGTCCTACAATGAGCAGTTCTTC. This codes for CAWSNPRGSYNEQFF.

This clone showed up just a few times. This rearrangement joins TRBV5-4 to TRBJ1-2, with 7 bases matching TRBD1. Germline CDR1 reads SGHNT; CDR2 reads YYREEE (reference sequence). This CDR3 contains 15 residues. V gave up 7 bases and J gave up 2 bases; unmatched junction bases: 11. The CDR3 reads CASQTGPSPNYGYTF. As DNA, the CDR3 is TGTGCCAGCCAGACAGGGCCCTCTCCCAACTATGGCTACACCTTC. Variable domain in full (rest from reference TRBV5-4 and TRBJ1-2): ETGVTQSPTHLIKTRGQQVTLRCSSQSGHNTVSWYQQALGQGPQFIFQYYREEENGRGNFPPRFSGLQFPNYSSELNVNALELDDSALYLCASQTGPSPNYGYTFGSGTRLTVV.

In the case of this clone: Because the CDR3's place on the DNA is in doubt, the DNA is left out and the CDR3 is given as listed by TCRdb. The chain uses TRBV10-2 and TRBJ2-1; the table calls TRBD2, which could not be checked here. Both ends counted, the CDR3 spans 17 residues. Germline V gene data show CDR1 as WSHSY and CDR2 as SAAADI. This CDR3 is CASSTSGLAGANNEQFF.

The V call is TRBV6-5, the J call TRBJ2-5; TRBD1 matches 7 bases. After removal of 6 bases from V and 6 bases from J, the junction contained 7 bases not matched to a gene. CDR1 and CDR2 from the germline V gene are MNHEY and SVGAGI. This CDR3 is 13 amino acids long. CDR3: CASRGRGRQTQYF. DNA of the CDR3: TGTGCCAGCAGAGGAAGGGGGCGACAGACCCAGTACTTC.

DNA of the CDR3: TGTGCCAGCAGCTTTCGGACAGGGAGGGAAGCTTTCTTT. The encoded protein is CASSFRTGREAFF. The chain joins TRBV5-4 to TRBJ1-1; the match to TRBD1 covers 8 bases. With V trimmed by 2 bases and J by 8 bases, 5 bases remained unmatched. The CDR3 is 13 residues long. Germline loops: CDR1 SGHNT, CDR2 YYREEE (reference sequence).

This rearrangement joins TRBV6-6 to TRBJ1-1, with D possibly being TRBD1 (6 bases). From germline, CDR1 is MNHNY and CDR2 SVGAGI (reference sequence). The V gene lost 5 bases and the J gene lost 5 bases, with 15 bases spanning the gap. CDR3 length equals 14 residues. The CDR3 bases are TGTGCCAGCAGTCCGACAGGACCTGGGACTGAAGCTTTCTTT. Its protein product is CASSPTGPGTEAFF.

This chain connects TRBV6-5 to TRBJ1-2; D possibly corresponds to TRBD1 (6 bases). V dropped 6 bases and J dropped 4 bases, with 15 bases sitting between them. The CDR3 is 14 residues long. CDR1 is MNHEY and CDR2 is SVGAGI in the germline V gene. The CDR3 loop reads CASRVTGQSYGYTF. In DNA, the CDR3 is TGTGCCAGCAGGGTAACTGGACAGTCCTATGGCTACACCTTC.

The chain recombines TRBV5-1 with TRBJ1-2; TRBD1 matches at 9 bases. Germline trimming cut 4 bases from V and 2 bases from J; bases unmatched to any gene: 9. Germline V gives CDR1 SGHRS, CDR2 YFSETQ. The CDR3 totals 16 residues. This CDR3 is CASSPTGGGENYGYTF. CDR3 nucleotide sequence: TGCGCCAGCAGCCCAACAGGGGGCGGGGAGAACTATGGCTACACCTTC.

This rearrangement joins TRBV15 to TRBJ2-2, with D possibly matching TRBD2 (6 bases). The CDR3 covers 17 residues. Germline CDR1 reads LNHNV; CDR2 reads YYDKDF (reference sequence). Trimming stripped 0 bases from V and 5 bases from J, with 16 bases between. The DNA of the CDR3 is TGTGCCACCAGCAGAGATCTGGGGGGTGTTCGTACCGGGGAGCTGTTTTTT. Translation gives CATSRDLGGVRTGELFF.

V gene TRBV27 combines with J gene TRBJ2-5; possibly TRBD2 for D (7 bases). Germline V gene sequence: CDR1 MNHEY, CDR2 SMNVEV (reference sequence). The V end lost 3 bases, the J end lost 1 base, and 15 bases lay between the germline ends. The CDR3 spans 16 residues. The CDR3 reads CASSFLPGGPQETQYF. CDR3 nucleotides: TGTGCCAGCAGTTTCCTGCCCGGGGGGCCCCAAGAGACCCAGTACTTC.

The chain employs TRBV10-3 and TRBJ2-5; tentative D call: TRBD2 (7 bases). The CDR3 contains 15 residues. From germline, CDR1 is ENHRY and CDR2 SYGVKD. The V gene lost 2 bases and the J gene lost 7 bases, with 17 bases spanning the gap. The CDR3 region is CAISEEGGHRGTQYF. The DNA for the CDR3 is TGTGCCATCAGTGAGGAGGGGGGGCACCGGGGGACCCAGTACTTC.

This clone was detected once. The gene calls are TRBV27 and TRBJ2-5; TRBD1 is a possible D gene (5 bases). The CDR3 contains 15 residues. V lost 5 bases, J lost 0 bases, and 13 bases lay in between. Germline CDR1 and CDR2: MNHEY and SMNVEV (reference sequence). CDR3 sequence reads: CASSPRQMYQETQYF. CDR3 DNA sequence: TGTGCCAGCAGTCCAAGACAGATGTACCAAGAGACCCAGTACTTC.

V usage is TRBV30 and J usage is TRBJ2-2; D gene ambiguous. The V gene's germline CDR1 is GTSNPN and CDR2 SVGIG (reference sequence). Deletions cut 8 bases from V and 4 bases from J, with 8 bases between. This CDR3 contains 11 residues. CDR3: CASVGTGELFF. CDR3 bases: TGTGCCAGTGTCGGCACCGGGGAGCTGTTTTTT. Full variable domain (missing parts from reference TRBV30 and TRBJ2-2): SQTIHQWPATLVQPVGSPLSLECTVEGTSNPNLYWYRQAAGRGLQLLFYSVGIGQISSEVPQNLSASRPQDRQFILSSKKLLLSDSGFYLCASVGTGELFFGEGSRLTVL.

The V and J genes are TRBV5-4 and TRBJ2-1; 7 bases align to TRBD2. The CDR3 has 15 residues. Germline loops: CDR1 SGHNT, CDR2 YYREEE (reference sequence). V dropped 2 bases and J dropped 2; count of bases not matched to a gene: 4. CDR3 bases: TGTGCCAGCAGCTTCGGCGGGGGACCCTACAATGAGCAGTTCTTC. Its translation: CASSFGGGPYNEQFF.

This chain connects TRBV6-5 to TRBJ1-2; maybe TRBD1 (5 bases). This CDR3 contains 14 residues. The germline gives CDR1 MNHEY, CDR2 SVGAGI. Trimming removed 6 bases at V and 2 bases at J, with 13 bases between. CDR3 coding DNA: TGTGCCAGCAGACCTGGGACTTCGAACTATGGCTACACCTTC. Residues: CASRPGTSNYGYTF.